Sequencing of this T cell receptor beta chain was carried out in a study of T cell responses to AZD1222 COVID-19 vaccine. Study-level results: With two AZD1222 doses given, Spike-specific TCR breadth and depth both rose.

Only in-frame clones appear in the TCRdb table, and some are missing; sequencing was by immunoSEQ multiplex PCR. The sample holds around 150,000 clones, 90% seen once. A remark on this clone: What it recognizes is unknown.

The CDR3 is made up of 11 amino acids. V lost 5 bases, J lost 5 bases, and 6 bases lay in between. The germline V gene encodes CDR1 LNHNV and CDR2 YYDKDF (reference sequence). This sequence originates from an adult in good health. This specimen consisted of peripheral blood, obtained on day 0 of AZD1222 vaccination. The chain employs TRBV15 and TRBJ1-1; D is unclear. This chain's CDR3 is CATSLGTEAFF. The CDR3 DNA sequence: TGTGCCACCAGCCTGGGGACTGAAGCTTTCTTT.